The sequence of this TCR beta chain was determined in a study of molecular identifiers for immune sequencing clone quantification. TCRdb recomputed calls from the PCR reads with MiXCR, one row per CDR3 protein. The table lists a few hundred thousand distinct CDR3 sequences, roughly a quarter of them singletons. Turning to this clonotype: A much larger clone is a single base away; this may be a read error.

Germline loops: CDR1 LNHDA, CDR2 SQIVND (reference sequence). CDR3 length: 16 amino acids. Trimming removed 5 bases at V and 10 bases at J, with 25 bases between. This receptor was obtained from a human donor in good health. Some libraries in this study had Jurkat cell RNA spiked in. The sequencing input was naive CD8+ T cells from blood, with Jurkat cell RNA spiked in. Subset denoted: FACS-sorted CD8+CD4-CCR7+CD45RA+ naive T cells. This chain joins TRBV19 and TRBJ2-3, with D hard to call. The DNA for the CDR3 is TGTGCCAGTAGTTGGGGTTTACGCTCAAGTCATGATGCGCAGTATTTT. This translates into CASSWGLRSSHDAQYF.